These T cell receptor beta chains were read from a single sample in a study of T cell responses to AZD1222 COVID-19 vaccine. Clones were sequenced by immunoSEQ multiplex PCR, and TCRdb holds only the in-frame ones, with some missing. Of 150,000 or so clones in the sample, 94% were seen once. The sequencing used peripheral blood, collected on day 0 of AZD1222 vaccination. The receptors stem from an adult in good health. The CDR3 runs from the conserved cysteine through the conserved F or W. Each record gives: V gene, J gene, clone size, D gene, CDR3 protein, CDR3 DNA. The D gene is left open where the match is weak. Expanded clones get a size class; other rows say once, few or many, or leave the size out.

v_call: TRBV19; j_call: TRBJ2-3; clone_size: -; d_call: -; cdr3_aa: CASSSADSTDTQYF; cdr3_nt: TGTGCCAGTAGTAGCGCGGACAGCACAGATACGCAGTATTTT
v_call: TRBV28; j_call: TRBJ2-7; clone_size: -; d_call: -; cdr3_aa: CASALDGEQYF; cdr3_nt: TGTGCCAGCGCCCTTGATGGGGAGCAGTACTTC
v_call: TRBV7-9; j_call: TRBJ1-2; clone_size: -; d_call: -; cdr3_aa: CASSPAAIGPRSYTF; cdr3_nt: TGTGCCAGCAGCCCCGCGGCAATAGGCCCACGGAGCTACACCTTC
v_call: TRBV10-3; j_call: TRBJ1-5; clone_size: -; d_call: -; cdr3_aa: CAIRAGANQPQHF; cdr3_nt: TGTGCCATCAGGGCCGGGGCCAATCAGCCCCAGCATTTT
v_call: TRBV5-4; j_call: TRBJ1-2; clone_size: once; d_call: TRBD1; cdr3_aa: CASSSGGMIWDGYTF; cdr3_nt: TGTGCCAGCAGCTCAGGGGGTATGATATGGGATGGCTACACCTTC
v_call: TRBV19; j_call: TRBJ2-1; clone_size: -; d_call: TRBD2; cdr3_aa: CASSRIAGINEQFF; cdr3_nt: TGTGCCAGTAGTAGAATAGCGGGAATCAATGAGCAGTTCTTC
v_call: TRBV15; j_call: TRBJ1-4; clone_size: -; d_call: -; cdr3_aa: CATSGYGNEKLFF; cdr3_nt: TGTGCCACCAGCGGTTACGGGAATGAAAAACTGTTTTTT
v_call: TRBV27; j_call: TRBJ2-7; clone_size: -; d_call: -; cdr3_aa: CASGYPQVPYEQYF; cdr3_nt: TGTGCCAGCGGATACCCTCAGGTTCCCTACGAGCAGTACTTC
v_call: TRBV6-2/TRBV6-3; j_call: TRBJ1-2; clone_size: -; d_call: TRBD1; cdr3_aa: CASSPDRAGSNYGYTF; cdr3_nt: TGTGCCAGCAGCCCGGACAGGGCCGGATCTAACTATGGCTACACCTTC
v_call: TRBV14; j_call: TRBJ2-1; clone_size: -; d_call: TRBD2; cdr3_aa: CASSPRVAGEQFF; cdr3_nt: TGTGCCAGCAGCCCCCGGGTAGCGGGTGAGCAGTTCTTC
v_call: TRBV6-5; j_call: TRBJ2-5; clone_size: few; d_call: -; cdr3_aa: CASSYLETQYF; cdr3_nt: TGTGCCAGCAGTTATCTTGAGACCCAGTACTTC
v_call: TRBV19; j_call: TRBJ1-1; clone_size: once; d_call: -; cdr3_aa: CASTGAGRNTEAFF; cdr3_nt: TGTGCCAGTACTGGGGCAGGACGGAACACTGAAGCTTTCTTT
v_call: TRBV27; j_call: TRBJ2-1; clone_size: -; d_call: TRBD2; cdr3_aa: CASSLFPLAGGPPAKFF; cdr3_nt: TGTGCCAGCAGTTTATTTCCACTAGCGGGAGGGCCTCCCGCAAAGTTCTTC
v_call: TRBV2; j_call: TRBJ2-1; clone_size: -; d_call: TRBD2; cdr3_aa: CASLVLAGVEQFF; cdr3_nt: TGTGCCAGCTTAGTGCTAGCGGGAGTTGAGCAGTTCTTC
v_call: TRBV9; j_call: TRBJ1-1; clone_size: -; d_call: -; cdr3_aa: CASSVGISAPGDTEAFF; cdr3_nt: TGTGCCAGCAGCGTAGGAATCTCCGCGCCGGGGGACACTGAAGCTTTCTTT
v_call: TRBV5-1; j_call: TRBJ1-2; clone_size: -; d_call: -; cdr3_aa: CASSLATGVDGGYTF; cdr3_nt: TGCGCCAGCAGCTTGGCGACAGGCGTAGACGGGGGCTACACCTTC
v_call: TRBV27; j_call: TRBJ1-5; clone_size: -; d_call: -; cdr3_aa: CASSLRGQPQHF; cdr3_nt: TGTGCCAGCAGTTTAAGGGGACAGCCCCAGCATTTT
v_call: TRBV11-3; j_call: TRBJ2-7; clone_size: once; d_call: -; cdr3_aa: CASSSVDGGYEQYF; cdr3_nt: TGTGCCAGCAGCTCTGTTGACGGGGGCTACGAGCAGTACTTC
v_call: TRBV27; j_call: TRBJ2-1; clone_size: once; d_call: TRBD2; cdr3_aa: CASNPSGSYNEQFF; cdr3_nt: TGTGCCAGCAATCCTAGCGGCTCCTACAATGAGCAGTTCTTC
v_call: TRBV19; j_call: TRBJ1-5; clone_size: -; d_call: TRBD1; cdr3_aa: CASRTGASPQHF; cdr3_nt: TGTGCCAGTAGAACAGGGGCCAGCCCCCAGCATTTT
v_call: TRBV5-1; j_call: TRBJ1-6; clone_size: -; d_call: -; cdr3_aa: CASSLRWDLGEGSPLHF; cdr3_nt: TGCGCCAGCAGCTTACGGTGGGACCTGGGAGAGGGTTCACCCCTCCACTTT
v_call: TRBV6-1; j_call: TRBJ2-3; clone_size: -; d_call: -; cdr3_aa: CASSEPLSPAGRDTQYF; cdr3_nt: TGTGCCAGCAGTGAACCACTAAGCCCGGCCGGAAGGGATACGCAGTATTTT
v_call: TRBV6-1; j_call: TRBJ1-2; clone_size: -; d_call: -; cdr3_aa: CASSESHGADLAF; cdr3_nt: TGTGCCAGCAGTGAAAGTCATGGGGCGGACTTGGCCTTC
v_call: TRBV2; j_call: TRBJ2-5; clone_size: -; d_call: TRBD2; cdr3_aa: CASSDGATSETQYF; cdr3_nt: TGTGCCAGCAGTGATGGGGCGACTAGCGAGACCCAGTACTTC
v_call: TRBV5-1; j_call: TRBJ1-1; clone_size: once; d_call: -; cdr3_aa: CASSLVGRNTEAFF; cdr3_nt: TGCGCCAGCAGCTTGGTTGGAAGGAACACTGAAGCTTTCTTT
v_call: TRBV12-5; j_call: TRBJ1-2; clone_size: -; d_call: -; cdr3_aa: CASGLYRQTAGYTF; cdr3_nt: TGTGCTAGTGGTTTGTACAGGCAGACCGCTGGCTACACCTTC
v_call: TRBV6-5; j_call: TRBJ1-1; clone_size: -; d_call: -; cdr3_aa: CASSLQGLKTEAFF; cdr3_nt: TGTGCCAGCAGTCTACAGGGTCTTAAGACTGAAGCTTTCTTT
v_call: TRBV5-5; j_call: TRBJ2-6; clone_size: -; d_call: -; cdr3_aa: CASSLRSGSGANVLTF; cdr3_nt: TGTGCCAGCAGTCTGAGGTCAGGCTCTGGGGCCAACGTCCTGACTTTC
v_call: TRBV6-4; j_call: TRBJ2-1; clone_size: once; d_call: -; cdr3_aa: CASSDSDPNEQFF; cdr3_nt: TGTGCCAGCAGTGACTCTGATCCCAATGAGCAGTTCTTC
v_call: TRBV10-2; j_call: TRBJ2-2; clone_size: -; d_call: -; cdr3_aa: CASCKAGWDTGELFF; cdr3_nt: TGCGCCAGCTGTAAAGCGGGTTGGGACACCGGGGAGCTGTTTTTT
v_call: TRBV7-9; j_call: TRBJ1-6; clone_size: -; d_call: -; cdr3_aa: CASSLEGVRGDSPLHF; cdr3_nt: TGTGCCAGCAGCTTAGAAGGGGTCAGGGGTGATTCACCCCTCCACTTT
v_call: TRBV7-9; j_call: TRBJ1-1; clone_size: -; d_call: -; cdr3_aa: CASVPGGATSQAFF; cdr3_nt: TGTGCCAGCGTACCCGGGGGGGCGACTAGCCAAGCTTTCTTT
v_call: TRBV12-3/TRBV12-4; j_call: TRBJ1-6; clone_size: -; d_call: -; cdr3_aa: CASSLANSPLHF; cdr3_nt: TGTGCCAGCAGTTTAGCTAATTCACCCCTCCACTTT
v_call: TRBV28; j_call: TRBJ1-4; clone_size: once; d_call: TRBD1; cdr3_aa: CASSSGTGSNEKLFF; cdr3_nt: TGTGCCAGCAGTTCCGGGACAGGATCTAATGAAAAACTGTTTTTT
v_call: TRBV6-2/TRBV6-3; j_call: TRBJ2-4; clone_size: -; d_call: -; cdr3_aa: CASSYFAGTKNIQYF; cdr3_nt: TGTGCCAGCAGTTACTTCGCCGGAACCAAAAACATTCAGTACTTC
v_call: TRBV2; j_call: TRBJ1-2; clone_size: -; d_call: TRBD1; cdr3_aa: CASIGWDRNYGYTF; cdr3_nt: TGTGCCAGCATCGGATGGGACAGGAACTATGGCTACACCTTC
v_call: TRBV30; j_call: TRBJ1-6; clone_size: few; d_call: -; cdr3_aa: CAWSSRVGSPLHF; cdr3_nt: TGTGCCTGGAGTTCCAGGGTTGGCTCACCCCTCCACTTT